This TCR beta chain is from a study of blood T cell repertoires in COVID-19 (dated by TCRdb to 2019 to 2021). About the full investigation: Samples from collaborators originated in the United States, Italy and Spain and spanned both the acute and convalescent phases of COVID-19. The prospective study material was composed of cDNA or gDNA derived from T cells, B-cell-depleted T cells, or PBMCs. Subjects who had been exposed to COVID-19, were actively infected with it, or had recovered from it provided the deeply sampled blood TCRbeta repertoires that made up the dataset. A freely available public database, intended as a resource for researchers studying the immune response to SARS-CoV-2, is where the repertoires were released. Samples came from the ongoing ImmuneRACE study (first 160 participants) plus 1,254 subjects from 6 global collaborators. Sample metadata almost always included a de-identified subject ID, COVID-19 status, age in years and sex. Where available, HLA class I and class II types were taken from metadata supplied by the sample provider and were not determined by assay-based typing. Results and caveats for the whole study, not just this receptor: How much clinical and demographic metadata was included differed by source and by participant, and the metadata was provided uncurated.

Whole blood was collected in K2EDTA tubes by collaborating institutions according to the institutions' own protocols. For TCRbeta analysis, collaborators shipped samples in one of three forms: frozen whole blood, isolated PBMCs, or DNA extracted from either of those sample types. TCRbeta CDR3 regions were amplified from genomic DNA by means of the immunoSEQ Assay, a bias-controlled multiplex PCR. Under the source paper's analysis protocol: The number of nucleated cells in each sample was estimated from the amplification of reference gene primers within the assay. Sequence reads were collapsed and filtered to measure the absolute abundance of every unique TCRbeta CDR3 rearrangement. For each sample, productive Simpson clonality was calculated as the square root of Simpson's diversity index over productive rearrangements. TCRdb limited this immuneACCESS table to in-frame rearrangements with V and J called. A share of clones is missing; checked studies link under half to unresolved V genes, and the rest is unexplained. For V, J and clone size, that table is used; D and trimming come from the DNA. Present in this sample are 55,000 to 65,000 clones, 75% to 95% of which were seen just once. The top ten constitute around 2.3% of the sample.

The CDR3, cysteine through phenylalanine, is 16 amino acids long. Kept here is only the CDR3 DNA, which spans 48 bases and is read in frame from base 1. From V the trimming removes 0 bases and from J it removes 6 bases, while the gene matches leave 7 bases of the junction unaccounted for. In the germline V gene, CDR1 corresponds to SGHRS and CDR2 to YFSETQ. Turning to this clone: Its antigen is not yet known. Base qualities are not at hand, and no much larger clone is one base apart.

Specimen: peripheral blood. The receptor comes from a man aged 60-69 years with acute or convalescent COVID-19. The chain was built from TRBV5-1 and TRBJ1-2, with 11 central nucleotides matching TRBD1. The CDR3 protein: CASSLAKDRGLDGYTF. The DNA sequence is TGCGCCAGCAGCTTGGCCAAGGACAGGGGGCTGGATGGCTACACCTTC.